The rows below give T cell receptor beta chains drawn from one sample of a study of beta chain features in type 1 diabetes. Produced via immunoSEQ multiplex PCR; TCRdb's table is partial and in-frame only. The data show around 500,000 clones, around 28% seen once. Sequenced material: naive CD4+ T cells from blood. Receptor source: a man aged 18 to 29 in good health. Both conserved end residues are part of each CDR3. The D gene is left open where the match is weak. A row's size may be missing; if present it is once, few, many or a size class.

j_gene: TRBJ2-1; abundance: .; v_gene: TRBV5-1; len: 13; d_gene: .; CDR3aa: CASSSDRYNEQFF; CDR3nt: TGCGCCAGCAGTTCGGATCGCTACAATGAGCAGTTCTTC
j_gene: TRBJ2-3; abundance: few; v_gene: TRBV7-2; len: 17; d_gene: TRBD2; CDR3aa: CASSLGASGSGADTQYF; CDR3nt: TGTGCCAGCAGCTTAGGAGCTAGCGGGAGCGGAGCAGATACGCAGTATTTT
j_gene: TRBJ2-1; abundance: .; v_gene: TRBV18; len: 13; d_gene: TRBD1; CDR3aa: CASTGTVNNEQFF; CDR3nt: TGTGCCAGCACCGGGACAGTCAACAATGAGCAGTTCTTC
j_gene: TRBJ2-1; abundance: few; v_gene: TRBV20-1; len: 11; d_gene: .; CDR3aa: CSALIYNEQFF; CDR3nt: TGCAGCGCACTAATCTACAATGAGCAGTTCTTC
j_gene: TRBJ1-3; abundance: .; v_gene: TRBV30; len: 14; d_gene: TRBD1; CDR3aa: CAWSRGTSGNTIYF; CDR3nt: TGTGCCTGGAGCAGGGGGACCTCTGGAAACACCATATATTTT
j_gene: TRBJ2-5; abundance: .; v_gene: TRBV28; len: 15; d_gene: .; CDR3aa: CASSPRNGRRATQYF; CDR3nt: TGTGCCAGCAGTCCCCGAAACGGGAGAAGGGCGACCCAGTACTTC
j_gene: TRBJ2-5; abundance: .; v_gene: TRBV4-3; len: 15; d_gene: TRBD1; CDR3aa: CASSQAGTGTETQYF; CDR3nt: TGCGCCAGCAGCCAAGCCGGGACAGGGACCGAGACCCAGTACTTC
j_gene: TRBJ2-1; abundance: .; v_gene: TRBV7-2; len: 15; d_gene: .; CDR3aa: CASSSGSPPYNEQFF; CDR3nt: TGTGCCAGCAGCTCCGGTAGCCCTCCCTACAATGAGCAGTTCTTC
j_gene: TRBJ2-3; abundance: once; v_gene: TRBV15; len: 13; d_gene: .; CDR3aa: CATSRVGTDTQYF; CDR3nt: TGTGCCACCAGCAGAGTTGGGACAGATACGCAGTATTTT
j_gene: TRBJ1-2; abundance: few; v_gene: TRBV7-9; len: 15; d_gene: .; CDR3aa: CASSPSPRTDYGYTF; CDR3nt: TGTGCCAGCAGCCCCTCTCCCCGCACCGACTATGGCTACACCTTC
j_gene: TRBJ2-7; abundance: .; v_gene: TRBV6-5; len: 12; d_gene: .; CDR3aa: CASRKWAYEQYF; CDR3nt: TGTGCCAGCAGGAAATGGGCCTACGAGCAGTACTTC
j_gene: TRBJ1-1; abundance: few; v_gene: TRBV30; len: 12; d_gene: .; CDR3aa: CAWSPRNTEAFF; CDR3nt: TGTGCCTGGAGCCCGAGGAACACTGAAGCTTTCTTT
j_gene: TRBJ2-3; abundance: .; v_gene: TRBV10-3; len: 15; d_gene: .; CDR3aa: CAIAGGYLSTDTQYF; CDR3nt: TGTGCCATCGCGGGCGGGTATTTGAGCACAGATACGCAGTATTTT
j_gene: TRBJ2-3; abundance: few; v_gene: TRBV9; len: 16; d_gene: TRBD2; CDR3aa: CASSVGTSGRTDTQYF; CDR3nt: TGTGCCAGCAGTGTCGGGACTAGCGGGAGGACAGATACGCAGTATTTT
j_gene: TRBJ2-3; abundance: few; v_gene: TRBV7-9; len: 14; d_gene: TRBD1; CDR3aa: CASSFGQAADTQYF; CDR3nt: TGTGCCAGCAGCTTCGGACAGGCGGCAGATACGCAGTATTTT
j_gene: TRBJ2-7; abundance: few; v_gene: TRBV9; len: 14; d_gene: .; CDR3aa: CASSLASSSYEQYF; CDR3nt: TGTGCCAGCAGCCTCGCGAGCAGCTCCTACGAGCAGTACTTC
j_gene: TRBJ2-3; abundance: .; v_gene: TRBV5-1; len: 16; d_gene: TRBD1; CDR3aa: CASSVTGGLGTDTQYF; CDR3nt: TGCGCCAGCAGCGTGACAGGGGGCCTCGGCACAGATACGCAGTATTTT
j_gene: TRBJ1-1; abundance: .; v_gene: TRBV25-1; len: 15; d_gene: .; CDR3aa: CASSELGKENTEAFF; CDR3nt: TGTGCCAGCAGTGAACTCGGCAAAGAGAACACTGAAGCTTTCTTT
j_gene: TRBJ2-4; abundance: .; v_gene: TRBV9; len: 15; d_gene: .; CDR3aa: CASSDEPAAKNIQYF; CDR3nt: TGTGCCAGCAGCGACGAGCCGGCGGCCAAAAACATTCAGTACTTC
j_gene: TRBJ2-5; abundance: many; v_gene: TRBV29-1; len: 13; d_gene: TRBD2; CDR3aa: CSVVTSGMGTQYF; CDR3nt: TGCAGCGTTGTGACTAGCGGGATGGGGACCCAGTACTTC
j_gene: TRBJ2-5; abundance: .; v_gene: TRBV11-2; len: 19; d_gene: TRBD2; CDR3aa: CASSLDMGLAGGGQETQYF; CDR3nt: TGTGCCAGCAGCTTAGATATGGGACTAGCGGGAGGAGGCCAAGAGACCCAGTACTTC
j_gene: TRBJ2-7; abundance: .; v_gene: TRBV7-8; len: 15; d_gene: .; CDR3aa: CASSPERIWSYEQYF; CDR3nt: TGTGCCAGCAGCCCAGAGCGGATTTGGTCCTACGAGCAGTACTTC
j_gene: TRBJ2-3; abundance: few; v_gene: TRBV7-9; len: 16; d_gene: TRBD2; CDR3aa: CASSRLAGGPTDTQYF; CDR3nt: TGTGCCAGCAGCCGACTAGCGGGAGGGCCGACAGATACGCAGTATTTT